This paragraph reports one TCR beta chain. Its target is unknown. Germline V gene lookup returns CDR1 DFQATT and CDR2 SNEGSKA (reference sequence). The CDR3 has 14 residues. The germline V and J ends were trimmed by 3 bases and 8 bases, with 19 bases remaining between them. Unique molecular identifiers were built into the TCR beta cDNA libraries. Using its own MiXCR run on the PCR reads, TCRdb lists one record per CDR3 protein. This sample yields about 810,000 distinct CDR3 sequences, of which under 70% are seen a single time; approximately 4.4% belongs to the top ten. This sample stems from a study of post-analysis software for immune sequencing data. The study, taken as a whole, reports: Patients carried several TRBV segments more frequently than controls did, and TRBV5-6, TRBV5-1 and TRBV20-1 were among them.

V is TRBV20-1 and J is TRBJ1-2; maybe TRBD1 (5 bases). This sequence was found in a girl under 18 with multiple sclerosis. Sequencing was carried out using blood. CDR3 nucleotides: TGCAGTGCTAGTCGCAGGGACGGGGGGATAGGCTACACCTTC. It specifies CSASRRDGGIGYTF.